This is a list of T cell receptor beta chains from one sample in a study of T cells in localized non-small cell lung cancer. Repertoires were generated with immunoSEQ multiplex PCR, while TCRdb's copy carries only in-frame clones and drops some. The table lists around 2,000 clones, 15% to 20% of them singletons. Sample: normal lung tissue next to the tumor, taken before any cancer treatment. The receptor source for this set is a male donor older than 55 with stage I non-small cell lung cancer. Each CDR3 is given with its conserved first and last residue. The D gene is left open where the match is weak. Clone size, where shown, is once, few, many, or a class for clones that have expanded.

>TRBJ2-3|TRBV11-3|.|.
TGTGCCAGCAGCTTGACCATGGGTCCAGATACGCAGTATTTT
CASSLTMGPDTQYF
>TRBJ1-5|TRBV30|few|.
TGTGCCTGGAGTGTACAAGGAGGACAGCCCCAGCATTTT
CAWSVQGGQPQHF
>TRBJ2-3|TRBV18|.|.
TGTGCCAGCTCACCTCCGTCAGATACGCAGTATTTT
CASSPPSDTQYF
>TRBJ2-5|TRBV29-1|.|.
TGCAGCGGGGGGGGACAGTTGGAGACCCAGTACTTC
CSGGGQLETQYF
>TRBJ1-2|TRBV19|large|.
TGTGCCAGTAGACCAGTAGGCTCGGCTAACTATGGCTACACCTTC
CASRPVGSANYGYTF
>TRBJ1-6|TRBV11-3|few|.
TGTGCCAGCAGAGCCGGGACGACTGAAAATTCACCCCTCCACTTT
CASRAGTTENSPLHF
>TRBJ2-2|TRBV11-3|medium-sized|TRBD2
TGTGCCAGCAGCCCGCGGGGGGGCAGGGAAGCCTACTCGAACACCGGGGAGCTGTTTTTT
CASSPRGGREAYSNTGELFF
>TRBJ2-7|TRBV11-3|.|TRBD2
TGTGCCAGCAGCTTGGCGGCGGGGGGGGCCGAGCAGTACTTC
CASSLAAGGAEQYF
>TRBJ2-5|TRBV14|once|.
TGTGCCAGCAGCCATTGGATCCAAGAGACCCAGTACTTC
CASSHWIQETQYF
>TRBJ1-6|TRBV7-2|many|TRBD1
TGTGCCAGCAATGACAGGGTAAATTCACCCCTCCACTTT
CASNDRVNSPLHF
>TRBJ1-5|TRBV6-1|medium-sized|.
TGTGCCAGCAGTGAAGGTGCAGGGTCAAGCAATCAGCCCCAGCATTTT
CASSEGAGSSNQPQHF
>TRBJ1-1|TRBV11-3|few|.
TGTGCCAGCAGCTTAGACCCCTCCACAGGGCGGCGAGCTTTCTTT
CASSLDPSTGRRAFF
>TRBJ2-3|TRBV10-3|.|TRBD2
TGTGCCATCAGCGAACCCCCTCCCACTTCGGGACTAGTTGGGTTGGGTACGCAGTATTTT
CAISEPPPTSGLVGLGTQYF
>TRBJ2-1|TRBV15|few|.
TGTGCCACCAGCAGAGATATCGGAGTAACCCACAATGAGCAGTTCTTC
CATSRDIGVTHNEQFF
>TRBJ1-6|TRBV18|few|TRBD1
TGTGCCAGCTCATCCGGGACAGGGGTTTCACCCCTCCACTTT
CASSSGTGVSPLHF
>TRBJ1-2|TRBV11-3|many|TRBD1
TGTGCCAGCAGCGCCGGGACAGGGGGCGCATTACCCTCTGGCTACACCTTC
CASSAGTGGALPSGYTF
>TRBJ2-1|TRBV13|medium-sized|TRBD2
TGTGCCAGCAGCTTAGGCCACGGGACTAGCGGGAGTCTGCAGTTCTTC
CASSLGHGTSGSLQFF
>TRBJ2-1|TRBV18|few|TRBD2
TGTGCCAGCTCCCAAAACGAAGGCGGGGGGGCGTACAATGAGCAGTTCTTC
CASSQNEGGGAYNEQFF
>TRBJ1-1|TRBV19|large|TRBD1
TGTGCCAGTAACGACAGGGGGCGTGTTGAAGCTTTCTTT
CASNDRGRVEAFF
>TRBJ2-5|TRBV30|few|.
TGTGCCTGGAGCCCCCCCTCGACAGGAAGGGAGACCCAGTACTTC
CAWSPPSTGRETQYF
>TRBJ1-1|TRBV5-1|.|.
TGCGCCAGCAGACCGGGACCCCGGGCTGATGCGAACACTGAAGCTTTCTTT
CASRPGPRADANTEAFF
>TRBJ2-7|TRBV11-3|few|.
TGTGCCAGCAGCTTGGGTGGCGGATCCTACGAGCAGTACTTC
CASSLGGGSYEQYF
>TRBJ2-1|TRBV6-8|few|.
TGTGCCAGCAGTTATCGGGGGATCAATGAGCAGTTCTTC
CASSYRGINEQFF
>TRBJ2-1|TRBV11-3|.|TRBD2
TGTGCCAGCAGCTTAGGACTAGCGGGCCATGAGCAGTTCTTC
CASSLGLAGHEQFF
>TRBJ2-7|TRBV19|few|.
TGTGCCAGTAGTATATCCCGTAGTGGCTACGAGCAGTACTTC
CASSISRSGYEQYF
>TRBJ2-1|TRBV14|large|.
TGTGCCAGCAGCCAAGGCGGGCCACGGCCCAATGAGCAGTTCTTC
CASSQGGPRPNEQFF
>TRBJ1-1|TRBV6-8|.|.
TGTGCCAGCAGTTACGGGGACACGAACACTGAAGCTTTCTTT
CASSYGDTNTEAFF
>TRBJ2-7|TRBV19|.|.
TGTGCCAGTAGTTTGACGGTAAACTCCTACGAGCAGTACTTC
CASSLTVNSYEQYF
>TRBJ2-7|TRBV18|.|TRBD1
TGTGCCAGCTCACCACCGACGTTTGGACAGGGGAACGAGCAGTACTTC
CASSPPTFGQGNEQYF
>TRBJ1-4|TRBV19|few|.
TGTGCCAGTAGTACCCATTACAGGGCCCAGCTAAGTGAAAAACTGTTTTTT
CASSTHYRAQLSEKLFF
>TRBJ1-2|TRBV6-8|few|.
TGTGCCAGCACCCCTCCCAGCTTCGGCTATGGCTACACCTTC
CASTPPSFGYGYTF
>TRBJ1-5|TRBV6-8|large|.
TGTGCCAGCAGTCAACAAAATAGCAATCAGCCCCAGCATTTT
CASSQQNSNQPQHF
>TRBJ2-7|TRBV6-8|.|.
TGTGCCAGCAGTTACTTGGGAGTCGGCGAGCAGTACTTC
CASSYLGVGEQYF
>TRBJ2-1|TRBV11-3|medium-sized|.
TGTGCCAGCAGCCCCTGGGGGGCGTCCTACAATGAGCAGTTCTTC
CASSPWGASYNEQFF
>TRBJ2-7|TRBV6-8|few|TRBD1
TGTGCCAGCAGTTATACAGGGGACTACGAGCAGTACTTC
CASSYTGDYEQYF
>TRBJ2-1|TRBV9|medium-sized|.
TGTGCCAGCAGTCCCGGGACGTGGGAGAGTGAGCAGTTCTTC
CASSPGTWESEQFF
>TRBJ2-6|TRBV11-3|.|.
TGTGCCAGCAGCTCCACCGGGCTGCCCTCGCTTTACTCTGGGGCCAACGTCCTGACTTTC
CASSSTGLPSLYSGANVLTF
>TRBJ1-5|TRBV6-8|few|.
TGTGCCAGCACCCCGGGGGCGGATCAGCCCCAGCATTTT
CASTPGADQPQHF
>TRBJ2-2|TRBV11-3|few|.
TGTGCCAGCAGTCAACAGGGTACGAGCGGGGAGCTGTTTTTT
CASSQQGTSGELFF
>TRBJ2-2|TRBV11-3|few|TRBD1
TGTGCCAGCAGCTCAAAGACGCCCGGGACAGTCAACACCGGGGAGCTGTTTTTT
CASSSKTPGTVNTGELFF
>TRBJ2-1|TRBV11-3|few|.
TGTGCCAGCAGCTTAACGGGCCAGGGGGGTGAGCAGTTCTTC
CASSLTGQGGEQFF
>TRBJ1-5|TRBV15|.|TRBD1
TGTGCTACGGCGAGAGGGGACAGGGGCAATCAGCCCCAGCATTTT
CATARGDRGNQPQHF
>TRBJ2-1|TRBV19|few|.
TGTGCCACCCTGAGCGGAAGGGCTCCTAACAATGAGCAGTTCTTC
CATLSGRAPNNEQFF
>TRBJ2-2|TRBV6-8|few|TRBD1
TGTGCCAGCAGCGGGAGGACAGGGGCGAACACCGGGGAGCTGTTTTTT
CASSGRTGANTGELFF
>TRBJ2-7|TRBV13|few|TRBD2
TGTGCCAGCAGCTTAGGCCTGAGCCGGGGGGACCGCTACGAGCAGTACTTC
CASSLGLSRGDRYEQYF
>TRBJ2-7|TRBV11-3|few|.
TGTGCCAGCAGCTCCCCCAATACTGGGTTCTACGAGCAGTACTTC
CASSSPNTGFYEQYF
>TRBJ2-5|TRBV19|.|.
TGTGCCAGTAGCCCCGGGCTACAAGAGACCCAGTACTTC
CASSPGLQETQYF
>TRBJ1-4|TRBV25-1|.|TRBD1
TGTGCCAGCAGGTCAACAGGGGGAGGTGAAAAACTGTTTTTT
CASRSTGGGEKLFF
>TRBJ1-4|TRBV11-3|medium-sized|TRBD1
TGTGCCAGCAGCTCAAACAGGGGGCTGGATGAAAAACTGTTTTTT
CASSSNRGLDEKLFF
>TRBJ2-3|TRBV18|few|TRBD1
TGTGCCAGCTCACCGACAGGGTGGACGCAGTATTTT
CASSPTGWTQYF